These 2 T cell receptor beta chains were sequenced from one sample in a study of shared clonotypes between healthy human individuals. Generated by immunoSEQ multiplex PCR, the TCRdb table keeps only in-frame clones and is missing some. The sample has a few million clones; around 95% are singletons. Sequencing used naive CD4+ T cells sorted from blood. Subset specified: CD45RA+ positively selected. The receptor source for this set is a young man in good health.

About this clone itself: A read error may account for a junction end that differs from germline. The chain is built from TRBV7-7 and TRBJ2-3; perhaps TRBD1 as D (6 bases). Germline CDR1 SSHAT, CDR2 FNYEAQ (reference sequence). The CDR3 runs 13 residues. CDR3 protein: CASSLDLGGTQYF. The CDR3 region has the DNA TGTGCTAGCAGCCTAGATTTAGGGGGTACGCAGTATTTT.

The CDR3 region is CASSQVRWAESHNEQFF. DNA of the CDR3: TGCGCCAGCAGCCAAGTTAGGTGGGCGGAGTCCCACAATGAGCAGTTCTTC. The chain has TRBV4-1 and TRBJ2-1; D not resolved. Trimming stripped 1 base from V and 5 bases from J, with 18 bases between. Germline V gives CDR1 MGHRA, CDR2 YSYEKL. The CDR3 totals 17 residues.